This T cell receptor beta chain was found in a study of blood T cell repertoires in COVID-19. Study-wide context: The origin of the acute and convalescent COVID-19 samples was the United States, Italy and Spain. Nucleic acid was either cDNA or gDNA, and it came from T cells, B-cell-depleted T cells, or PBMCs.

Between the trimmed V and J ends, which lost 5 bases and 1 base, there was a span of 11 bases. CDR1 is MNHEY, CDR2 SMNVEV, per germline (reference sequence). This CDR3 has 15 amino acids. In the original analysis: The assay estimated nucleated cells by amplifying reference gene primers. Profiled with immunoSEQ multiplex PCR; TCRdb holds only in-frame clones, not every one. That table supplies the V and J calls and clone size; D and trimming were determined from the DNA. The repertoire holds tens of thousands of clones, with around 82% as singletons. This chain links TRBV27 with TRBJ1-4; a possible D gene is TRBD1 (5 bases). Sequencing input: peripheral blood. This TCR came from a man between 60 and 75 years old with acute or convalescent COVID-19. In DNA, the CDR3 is TGTGCCAGCAGTGTGCAGGGTTTAACTAATGAAAAACTGTTTTTT. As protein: CASSVQGLTNEKLFF.